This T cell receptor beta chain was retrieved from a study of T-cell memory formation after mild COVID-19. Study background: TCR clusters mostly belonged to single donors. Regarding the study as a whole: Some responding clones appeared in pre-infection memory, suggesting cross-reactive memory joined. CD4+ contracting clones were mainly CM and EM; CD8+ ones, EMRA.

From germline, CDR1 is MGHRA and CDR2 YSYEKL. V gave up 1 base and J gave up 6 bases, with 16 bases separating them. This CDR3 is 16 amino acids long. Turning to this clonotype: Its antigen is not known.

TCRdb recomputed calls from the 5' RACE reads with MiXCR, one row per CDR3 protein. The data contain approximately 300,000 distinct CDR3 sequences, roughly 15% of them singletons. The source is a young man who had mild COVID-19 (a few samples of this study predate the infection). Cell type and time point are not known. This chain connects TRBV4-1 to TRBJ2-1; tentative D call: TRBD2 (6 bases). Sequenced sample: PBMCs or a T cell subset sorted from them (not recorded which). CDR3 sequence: CASSQVAEPASNEQFF. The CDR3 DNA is TGCGCCAGCAGCCAAGTAGCGGAACCCGCCTCCAATGAGCAGTTCTTC.